This T cell receptor beta chain was sequenced for a study of Tregs in tolerant kidney transplant recipients. The assay was immunoSEQ multiplex PCR, and TCRdb's table has in-frame clones only and misses some. The table includes about 100,000 clones, 93% detected once. Recipients received nonmyeloablative bone marrow transplants from related graft donors, with transient mixed chimerism. Unstimulated regulatory T cells (CD4+CD25+CD127-), CD4+CD25- non-regulatory cells, CD4 and CD8 cells were FACS-sorted from thawed PBMCs. This CDR3 has 15 residues. The J segment lost 3 bases and the V segment lost 4 bases, leaving 5 bases of the junction unmatched. In germline, CDR1 is GTSNPN, CDR2 SVGIG (reference sequence). About this clone: Its specificity is not known.

Study results and limitations: Changing PCR primers prevented nucleotide comparison between some patients' samples. Antigen-driven expansion was suggested because donor-specific Tregs expanded more than all Tregs in tolerant patients. The small number of patients limits these findings pending further validation.

The gene calls are TRBV30 and TRBJ2-7; 14 bases fit TRBD2. This receptor was taken from a human patient who received a combined kidney and bone marrow transplant. Some T cells could come from the graft donor. Material: CD4+ T cells from blood (PBMCs), obtained 12 months after the transplant. CDR3 sequence reads: CAWTLGLAGGYEQYF. In nucleotides, the CDR3 is TGTGCCTGGACCCTAGGACTAGCGGGGGGCTACGAGCAGTACTTC. Full variable domain (outside the CDR3, taken from reference TRBV30 and TRBJ2-7): SQTIHQWPATLVQPVGSPLSLECTVEGTSNPNLYWYRQAAGRGLQLLFYSVGIGQISSEVPQNLSASRPQDRQFILSSKKLLLSDSGFYLCAWTLGLAGGYEQYFGPGTRLTVT.